This paragraph covers one T cell receptor beta chain sequence. The target of this receptor is not known. No base qualities exist here, and no much larger clone lies one base off it. Receptors were amplified or captured by 5' RACE. The instrument was an Illumina HiSeq 2000. A universal primer binding site was introduced by template switching, and a unique molecular identifier was present in the final cDNA, enabling accurate counting of TCR cDNA molecules. Specific primers in the conserved constant-segment region were used to synthesize first-strand cDNA for the TCR alpha and beta chains. To control for contamination, each cDNA library was double barcoded with a SMART-Mk sample barcode plus Illumina barcodes. TruSeq adapter sequences, together with Illumina sample barcodes, were added in two successive PCR steps. The TCR alpha and beta cDNA libraries were sequenced on the Illumina HiSeq platform using custom primers. The study's own analysis went as follows. Raw reads were processed with MiGEC to extract unique molecular identifiers, and MiXCR was used to determine CDR3 positions. Recombination models were inferred per individual with the repgenHMM and IGoR tools using an EM algorithm. Shared clonotype analysis was performed with the tcR package in R, normalizing sharing by the product of cloneset sizes. Out-of-frame nonproductive sequences were analyzed to study raw recombination free of thymic and clonal selection effects. The public sequencing data were trimmed at Q25 with fastp and processed into clonotypes with MiXCR by TCRdb, which kept only in-frame beta chains. Rows merge per CDR3 protein into single entries with the most common DNA and genes. TCRdb, rather than the study authors, made the V and J calls. For this sample there are more than 1.5 million distinct CDR3 sequences; roughly 35% appear just once. The ten largest clones add up to 0.27% of the sample.

The data originate from a study of identical twins listed by TCRdb under 2016. About the investigation overall: To test whether fetal clonotypes persist, the study used deep sequencing on TCR alpha and beta repertoires from monozygotic twins, unrelated adults of various ages, and cord blood. To rule out contamination, replicate twin experiments were performed at different times with different library preparation protocols.

The full study reports these points: Compared with coincidental sharing between unrelated individuals, out-of-frame TCR alpha sequences shared between twins had an excess of sequences with low generation probability. Conclusions relied on cross-sectional statistical analysis, since the same donors could not be followed over many years. Fewer insertions were carried by abundant cord blood beta clonotypes; a weaker similar trend was observed in young adult naive repertoires, while no such trend was observed in memory repertoires. In monozygotic twins, out-of-frame TCR alpha sharing was systematically underestimated by recombination models, although the models agreed with sharing between unrelated individuals. The excess sharing between twins in beta out-of-frame sequences was weaker because fewer shared sequences reduced the signal-to-noise ratio. Zero-insertion analyses could be partly confounded by invariant T cells such as MAIT and iNKT, although diverse VJ usage argued against such confounding for most clonotypes.

Every donor was a healthy Caucasian. The CDR3 spans 18 residues, from the cysteine through the phenylalanine. Only the CDR3 DNA is retained, 54 bases long and in frame from the first base. As encoded in the germline V gene, CDR1 is MNHGY while CDR2 is SAAAGT. Here V drops 0 bases and J drops 2 bases, and the junction holds 8 bases not matched to any gene. Rearrangement joined TRBV6-8 to TRBJ2-3; 10 bases in the middle match TRBD2. The sequenced sample consisted of cord blood. This receptor was taken from a newborn girl in good health. Read as DNA, the sequence is TGTGCCAGCAGTTACTCGAGCCTAGCGGGAGCCCCCACAGATACGCAGTATTTT. Its amino acids are CASSYSSLAGAPTDTQYF.